Presented here are 7 T cell receptor beta chains from one specimen sequenced in a study of T-cell memory formation after mild COVID-19. One entry per CDR3 protein results from TCRdb running MiXCR on the 5' RACE reads. The sample lists fewer than 650,000 distinct CDR3 sequences; roughly 17% were seen once. Sequenced input: PBMCs or a T cell subset sorted from them (not recorded which). Receptors were obtained from an adult woman who had mild COVID-19 (a few samples of this study predate the infection). Cell type and time point are not known.

The J gene is TRBJ2-7, the V gene TRBV4-1, with D possibly being TRBD2 (5 bases). This CDR3 comprises 16 residues. Germline V gene data show CDR1 as MGHRA and CDR2 as YSYEKL. Trimming stripped 2 bases from V and 2 bases from J, with 16 bases between. The CDR3, as DNA: TGCGCCAGCAGCCAACCCGGGGTGAGTACTACCTACGAGCAGTACTTC. Encoded protein: CASSQPGVSTTYEQYF.

The chain joins TRBV5-1 to TRBJ1-3, with D tentatively TRBD1 (5 bases). Trimming pared 3 bases from V and 0 bases from J, leaving 7 bases between. CDR3 length equals 14 residues. CDR1 and CDR2 (germline): SGHRS, YFSETQ. The CDR3 DNA is TGCGCCAGCAGCTCCGGACACTCTGGAAACACCATATATTTT. Protein product: CASSSGHSGNTIYF.

This clonotype was seen a handful of times. V usage is TRBV28 and J usage is TRBJ1-4, with D unresolved. Germline V CDR1 and CDR2: MDHEN, SYDVKM. Trimming took 5 bases from V and 8 from J, leaving 18 bases between them. The CDR3 has 15 amino acids. CDR3 in DNA: TGTGCCAGCAGTACAAGTGGTCAGGTGGGCGAAAAACTGTTTTTT. Protein product: CASSTSGQVGEKLFF.

The chain has TRBV19 and TRBJ2-3; D not certain. Per the germline V gene, CDR1 is LNHDA and CDR2 is SQIVND (reference sequence). The CDR3 is 16 amino acids. V was cut by 6 bases and J by 2 bases, with 18 bases left in between. The CDR3 DNA is TGTGCCAGTAGACTGACGGACGGCAGGCCCACAGATACGCAGTATTTT. Its translation is CASRLTDGRPTDTQYF. Combining the CDR3 with reference TRBV19 and TRBJ2-3 gives the whole variable domain DGGITQSPKYLFRKEGQNVTLSCEQNLNHDAMYWYRQDPGQGLRLIYYSQIVNDFQKGDIAEGYSVSREKKESFPLTVTSAQKNPTAFYLCASRLTDGRPTDTQYFGPGTRLTVL.

This clonotype appeared a few times. V is TRBV3-1 and J is TRBJ2-2, with a weak D call TRBD1 (6 bases). The V end lost 3 bases, the J end lost 4 bases, and 12 bases lay between the germline ends. CDR3 size: 15 residues. Per germline, CDR1 LGHDT and CDR2 YNNKEL (reference sequence). The CDR3 DNA is TGTGCCAGCAGCCAGAGGGGGACCTCCACCGGGGAGCTGTTTTTT. This gives the protein CASSQRGTSTGELFF.

The chain combines TRBV29-1 with TRBJ1-2, with D hard to call. Trimming left V 0 bases short and J 4 bases short, with 9 bases between. The CDR3 covers 13 residues. CDR1 is SQVTM and CDR2 is ANQGSEA in the germline V gene. For the CDR3, the DNA is TGCAGCGTTGAAGAACGGGCGGGCTATGGCTACACCTTC. Amino acids: CSVEERAGYGYTF. The variable domain in full, with the rest retrieved from reference TRBV29-1 and TRBJ1-2, is SAVISQKPSRDICQRGTSLTIQCQVDSQVTMMFWYRQQPGQSLTLIATANQGSEATYESGFVIDKFPISRPNLTFSTLTVSNMSPEDSSIYLCSVEERAGYGYTFGSGTRLTVV.

The rearrangement links TRBV6-5 to TRBJ2-3; D remains ambiguous. The germline gives CDR1 MNHEY, CDR2 SVGAGI. The CDR3 totals 12 residues. The ends were cut back, 2 bases at V and 4 bases at J, with 4 bases in the middle. The DNA for the CDR3 is TGTGCCAGCAGTTACCCTTCAGATACGCAGTATTTT. Its translation: CASSYPSDTQYF.